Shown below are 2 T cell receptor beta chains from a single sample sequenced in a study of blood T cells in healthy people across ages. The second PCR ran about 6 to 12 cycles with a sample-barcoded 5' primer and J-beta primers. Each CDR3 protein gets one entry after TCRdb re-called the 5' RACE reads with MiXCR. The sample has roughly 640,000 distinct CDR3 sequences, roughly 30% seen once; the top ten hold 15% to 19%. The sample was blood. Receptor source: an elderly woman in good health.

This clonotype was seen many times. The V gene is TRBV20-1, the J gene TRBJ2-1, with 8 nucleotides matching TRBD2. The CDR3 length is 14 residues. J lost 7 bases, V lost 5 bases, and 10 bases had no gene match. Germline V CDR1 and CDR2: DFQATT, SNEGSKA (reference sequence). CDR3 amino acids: CSAVRIAGKNEQFF. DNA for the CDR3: TGCAGTGCTGTTAGGATAGCGGGGAAGAATGAGCAGTTCTTC.

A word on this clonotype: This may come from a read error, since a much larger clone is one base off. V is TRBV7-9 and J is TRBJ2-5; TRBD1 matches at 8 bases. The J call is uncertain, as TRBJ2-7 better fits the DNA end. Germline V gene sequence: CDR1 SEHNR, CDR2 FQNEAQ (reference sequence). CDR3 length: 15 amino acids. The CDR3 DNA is TGTGCCAGCAGACCGGACAGGGCCGCGGTATACGAGCAGTACTTC. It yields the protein CASRPDRAAVYEQYF.